Given below is one T cell receptor (beta chain) in context. The antigen is not known. The data originate from a study of early T cells in non-severe SARS-CoV-2 infection. Whole-study context: Sequencing was performed on bulk RNA from unsorted whole blood, leaving chains unpaired.

J was trimmed by 5 bases and V by 4 bases; bases with no gene match: 17. The CDR3 consists of 17 residues. Per the germline V gene, CDR1 is LNHNV and CDR2 is YYDKDF (reference sequence). Researchers attached unique molecular identifiers to individual cDNA molecules. TCRdb re-called the 5' RACE reads with MiXCR, one entry per CDR3 protein. The table records approximately 70,000 distinct CDR3 sequences, 9% to 15% of them present only once. Study-wide results and caveats: VDJdb matches were skewed toward anti-spike CD8 T cell responses.

The specimen was whole blood, collected at baseline. The receptor comes from an adult who was a healthcare worker with PCR-confirmed SARS-CoV-2 infection or an uninfected control (not recorded which). The donor label of this sample is uncertain. The rearrangement joins TRBV15 to TRBJ2-7; 7 positions agree with TRBD1. The CDR3 spells CATSTPGQGQEFHEQYF. The CDR3 region has the DNA TGTGCCACCAGCACCCCCGGCCAAGGACAGGAGTTCCACGAGCAGTACTTC.